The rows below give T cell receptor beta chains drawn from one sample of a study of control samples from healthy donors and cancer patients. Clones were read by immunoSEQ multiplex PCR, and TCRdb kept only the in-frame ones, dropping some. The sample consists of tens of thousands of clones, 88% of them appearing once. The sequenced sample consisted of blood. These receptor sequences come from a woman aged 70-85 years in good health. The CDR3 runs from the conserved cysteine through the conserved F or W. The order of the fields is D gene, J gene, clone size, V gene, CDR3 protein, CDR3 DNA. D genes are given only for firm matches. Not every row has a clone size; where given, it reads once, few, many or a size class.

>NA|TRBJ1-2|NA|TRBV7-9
CASSFRDYGYTF
TGTGCCAGCAGCTTCAGGGACTATGGCTACACCTTC
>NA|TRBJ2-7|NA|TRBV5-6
CASTYDLGLGAAGYEQYF
TGTGCCAGCACCTATGATTTGGGATTGGGGGCCGCCGGGTACGAGCAGTACTTC
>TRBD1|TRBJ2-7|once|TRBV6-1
CASSEAGTEYEQYF
TGTGCCAGCAGTGAAGCGGGGACAGAGTACGAGCAGTACTTC
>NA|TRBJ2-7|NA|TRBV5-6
CASSQSTYEQYF
TGTGCCAGCAGCCAAAGTACCTACGAGCAGTACTTC
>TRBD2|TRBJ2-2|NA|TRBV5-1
CASSFGEGLELFF
TGCGCCAGCAGCTTCGGGGAGGGTTTGGAGCTGTTTTTT
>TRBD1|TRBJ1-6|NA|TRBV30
CAWSKETGGISPLHF
TGTGCCTGGAGTAAAGAGACAGGGGGGATTTCACCCCTCCACTTT
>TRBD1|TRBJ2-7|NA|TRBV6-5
CASSLQGNSYEQYF
TGTGCCAGCAGTCTACAGGGGAATTCTTACGAGCAGTACTTC
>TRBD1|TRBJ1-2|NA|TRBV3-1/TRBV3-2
CASSRGQTLWGYTF
TGTGCCAGCAGCCGGGGACAGACCCTCTGGGGCTACACCTTC
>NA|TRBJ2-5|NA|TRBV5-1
CASSLEVTQETQYF
TGCGCCAGCAGCTTGGAAGTCACCCAAGAGACCCAGTACTTC
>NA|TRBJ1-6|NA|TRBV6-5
CASMVGVRSPLHF
TGTGCCAGCATGGTAGGGGTTCGGTCACCCCTCCACTTT
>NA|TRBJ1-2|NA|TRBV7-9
CASSLGVQAVDRDGYTF
TGTGCCAGCAGCTTAGGGGTACAGGCAGTAGATCGGGATGGCTACACCTTC
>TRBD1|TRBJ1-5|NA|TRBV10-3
CAISPTGVSAQPQHF
TGTGCCATCAGTCCGACAGGGGTTTCAGCTCAGCCCCAGCATTTT
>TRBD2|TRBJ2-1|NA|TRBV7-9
CASSLVGGRNEQFF
TGTGCCAGCAGCTTAGTTGGCGGGAGGAATGAGCAGTTCTTC
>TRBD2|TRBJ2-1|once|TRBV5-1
CASSSTSGGAEQFF
TGCGCCAGCAGCTCGACTAGCGGGGGGGCCGAGCAGTTCTTC
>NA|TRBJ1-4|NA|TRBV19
CASSAFGPSGGRNEKLFF
TGTGCCAGTAGTGCCTTCGGCCCGAGCGGGGGCAGAAATGAAAAACTGTTTTTT
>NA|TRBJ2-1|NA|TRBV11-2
CASSLFVETNEQFF
TGTGCCAGCAGCTTGTTCGTTGAGACCAATGAGCAGTTCTTC
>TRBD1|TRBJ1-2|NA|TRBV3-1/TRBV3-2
CASSPTGQAKGGYTF
TGTGCCAGCAGCCCGACCGGACAGGCTAAAGGGGGCTACACCTTC
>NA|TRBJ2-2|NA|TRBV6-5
CASNRKTGELFF
TGTGCCAGCAACAGGAAAACCGGGGAGCTGTTTTTT
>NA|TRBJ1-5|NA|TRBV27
CASSQGMGNQPQHF
TGTGCCAGCAGTCAGGGAATGGGCAATCAGCCCCAGCATTTT
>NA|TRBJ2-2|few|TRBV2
CASWGSGTGELFF
TGTGCCAGCTGGGGCAGTGGGACCGGGGAGCTGTTTTTT
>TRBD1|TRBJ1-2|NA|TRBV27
CASPFTGGLTVFHYGYTF
TGTGCCAGCCCATTTACAGGGGGCCTAACTGTCTTTCACTATGGCTACACCTTC
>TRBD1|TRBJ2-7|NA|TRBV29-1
CSVSQGESYEQYF
TGCAGCGTTTCACAGGGGGAGTCCTACGAGCAGTACTTC
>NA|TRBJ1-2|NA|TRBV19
CASSTDGYYGYTF
TGTGCCAGTAGTACTGACGGATACTATGGCTACACCTTC
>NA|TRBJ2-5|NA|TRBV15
CATSRDMAGGETQYF
TGTGCCACCAGCAGAGATATGGCAGGGGGGGAGACCCAGTACTTC
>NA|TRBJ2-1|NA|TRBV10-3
CAISLDSNEQFF
TGTGCCATCAGCCTGGACTCCAATGAGCAGTTCTTC
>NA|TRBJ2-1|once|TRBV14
CASSRGLGTISYNEQFF
TGTGCCAGCAGTCGGGGACTGGGAACAATCTCCTACAATGAGCAGTTCTTC
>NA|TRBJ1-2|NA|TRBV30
CACSEGQPNYGYTF
TGTGCCTGCAGCGAAGGCCAGCCTAACTATGGCTACACCTTC
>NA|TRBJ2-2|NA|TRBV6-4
CASSDGHTGELFF
TGTGCCAGCAGTGACGGACACACCGGGGAGCTGTTTTTT
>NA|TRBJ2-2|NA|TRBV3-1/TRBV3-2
CATVHPPGELFF
TGTGCCACCGTACACCCGCCCGGGGAGCTGTTTTTT
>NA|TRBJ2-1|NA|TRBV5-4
CASSLERYNEQFF
TGTGCCAGCAGCTTGGAGAGATACAATGAGCAGTTCTTC
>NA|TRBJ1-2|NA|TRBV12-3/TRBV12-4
CASSLSVDYTF
TGTGCCAGCAGTCTCTCAGTCGACTACACCTTC
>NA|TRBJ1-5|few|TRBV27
CASSLSVWGNQPQHF
TGTGCCAGCAGTTTATCAGTTTGGGGCAATCAGCCCCAGCATTTT
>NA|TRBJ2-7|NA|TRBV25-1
CASSDQGQTYEQHF
TGTGCCAGCAGTGATCAGGGGCAAACCTACGAGCAGCACTTC
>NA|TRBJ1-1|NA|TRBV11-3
CASSLGGNTEAFF
TGTGCCAGCAGCTTGGGGGGAAACACTGAAGCTTTCTTT
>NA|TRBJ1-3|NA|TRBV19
CASSTNTGNLGNTIYF
TGTGCCAGTAGTACCAATACAGGGAATTTAGGAAACACCATATATTTT
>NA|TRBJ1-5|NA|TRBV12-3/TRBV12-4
CASSLGGVRPQHF
TGTGCCAGCAGTTTAGGAGGGGTGAGGCCCCAGCATTTT
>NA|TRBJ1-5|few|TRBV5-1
CASSLGSNQPQHF
TGCGCCAGCAGCTTGGGTAGCAATCAGCCCCAGCATTTT
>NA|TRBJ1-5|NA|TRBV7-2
CASSTDSYQPQHF
TGTGCCAGCAGCACCGACAGTTATCAGCCCCAGCATTTT
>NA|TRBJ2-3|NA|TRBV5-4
CASSLGGTDTQYF
TGTGCCAGCAGCTTGGGGGGTACAGATACGCAGTATTTT
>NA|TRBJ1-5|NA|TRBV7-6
CASRLVGTHRRCNQPQHF
TGTGCCAGCAGACTAGTTGGGACCCATAGGAGGTGCAATCAGCCCCAGCATTTT
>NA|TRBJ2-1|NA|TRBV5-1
CASSTGQYSSYNEQFF
TGCGCCAGCAGCACCGGACAGTATTCCTCCTACAATGAGCAGTTCTTC
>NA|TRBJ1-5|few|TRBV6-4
CASSEAWGSQPQHF
TGTGCCAGCAGTGAAGCCTGGGGTAGCCAGCCCCAGCATTTT
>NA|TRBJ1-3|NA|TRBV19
CASRPMGTSAGNTIYF
TGTGCCAGTAGACCCATGGGGACGTCCGCTGGAAACACCATATATTTT
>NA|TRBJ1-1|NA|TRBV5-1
CASSLVAGQEAFF
TGCGCCAGCAGCCTAGTAGCGGGACAAGAAGCTTTCTTT
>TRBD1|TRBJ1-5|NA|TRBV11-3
CASSWRRGLRQPQHF
TGTGCCAGCAGCTGGCGGAGGGGGCTGCGTCAGCCCCAGCATTTT
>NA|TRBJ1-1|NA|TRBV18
CASSKQNTEAFF
TGTGCCAGCTCAAAACAGAACACTGAAGCTTTCTTT
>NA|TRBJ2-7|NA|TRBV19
CASSIVGRTYEQYF
TGTGCCAGTAGTATAGTGGGCAGGACCTACGAGCAGTACTTC
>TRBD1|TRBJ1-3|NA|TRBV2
CASQGALSGNTIYF
TGTGCCAGCCAGGGGGCCCTCTCTGGAAACACCATATATTTT
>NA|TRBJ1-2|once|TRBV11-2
CASSSNSDGYTF
TGTGCCAGCAGCTCCAACAGCGATGGCTACACCTTC
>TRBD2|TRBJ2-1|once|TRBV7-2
CASSPRTSGPYNEQFF
TGTGCCAGCAGCCCAAGGACTAGCGGGCCCTACAATGAGCAGTTCTTC
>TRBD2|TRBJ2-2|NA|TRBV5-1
CASSASGGSTGELFF
TGCGCCAGCAGCGCGAGCGGGGGTTCCACCGGGGAGCTGTTTTTT
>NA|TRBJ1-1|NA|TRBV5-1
CASRITVNTEAFF
TGCGCCAGCAGGATTACAGTGAACACTGAAGCTTTCTTT
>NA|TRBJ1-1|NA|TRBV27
CASRQTKGGNTEAFF
TGTGCCAGCAGACAGACCAAAGGAGGGAACACTGAAGCTTTCTTT
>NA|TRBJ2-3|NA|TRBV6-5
CASRGKTGNTQYF
TGTGCCAGCAGGGGGAAGACGGGAAATACGCAGTATTTT
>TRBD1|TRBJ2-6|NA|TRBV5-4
CASSGDPDRGPSGANVLTF
TGTGCCAGCAGCGGAGATCCGGACAGGGGGCCATCTGGGGCCAACGTCCTGACTTTC
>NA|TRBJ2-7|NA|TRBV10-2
CASSARSYEQYF
TGCGCCAGCAGCGCCCGCTCCTACGAGCAGTACTTC
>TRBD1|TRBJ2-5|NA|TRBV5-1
CASSYTPDRFGETQYF
TGCGCCAGCAGCTACACCCCGGACAGGTTCGGGGAGACCCAGTACTTC
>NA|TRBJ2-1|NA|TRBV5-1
CASSLEGQGWDNEQFF
TGCGCCAGCAGCTTGGAAGGTCAGGGGTGGGACAATGAGCAGTTCTTC
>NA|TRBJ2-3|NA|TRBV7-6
CASSPVGSSLTSTDTQYF
TGTGCCAGCAGCCCAGTGGGCAGTTCCTTGACTAGCACAGATACGCAGTATTTT
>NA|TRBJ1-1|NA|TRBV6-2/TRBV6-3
CASSYRSPINTEAFF
TGTGCCAGCAGTTATAGAAGCCCTATAAACACTGAAGCTTTCTTT